Below, 26 T cell receptor beta chains from the same sample are listed, as sequenced in a study of T cell responses to AZD1222 COVID-19 vaccine. The method was immunoSEQ multiplex PCR; TCRdb's version includes in-frame clones alone and lacks a portion of them. Of 95,000 to 150,000 clones listed, 85% to 90% are singletons. Specimen: peripheral blood, collected on day 0 of AZD1222 vaccination. All receptors derive from an adult in good health.

The chain has TRBV4-1 and TRBJ1-4; D is uncertain. Germline V CDR1 and CDR2: MGHRA, YSYEKL. V was pared by 4 bases and J by 0 bases, with 9 bases between. The CDR3 is 15 residues long. DNA of the CDR3: TGCGCCAGCAGCCTGACGGACGCAACTAATGAAAAACTGTTTTTT. This codes for CASSLTDATNEKLFF.

The CDR3 loop is CASSRLADGENIQYF. For the CDR3, the DNA is TGCGCCAGCAGCCGCCTAGCGGACGGCGAAAACATTCAGTACTTC. This chain uses TRBV23-1 with TRBJ2-4; the match to TRBD2 covers 7 bases. TRBV23-1 is an ORF; its function is uncertain. Trimming at V came to 6 bases and at J to 5 bases, leaving 10 bases not matched to a gene. The CDR3 runs 15 residues.

The J gene is TRBJ1-1, the V gene TRBV9, with a weak D call TRBD1 (6 bases). Germline CDR1 and CDR2: SGDLS and YYNGEE. The CDR3 contains 10 residues. V gave up 7 bases and J gave up 8 bases, with 9 bases separating them. The CDR3 spells CASSGTEAFF. CDR3 nucleotide sequence: TGTGCCAGCTCCGGGACAGAAGCTTTCTTT.

J is TRBJ2-2 and V is TRBV9, with 7 bases aligning to TRBD2. This CDR3 contains 14 residues. From germline, CDR1 is SGDLS and CDR2 YYNGEE. Unmatched junction bases numbered 4, after V lost 4 bases and J lost 4 bases. For the CDR3, the DNA is TGTGCCAGCAGCCTTGGGGGGGGCACCGGGGAGCTGTTTTTT. Translating it yields CASSLGGGTGELFF.

The genes are TRBV29-1 and TRBJ2-7; 11 bases map to TRBD2. Germline CDR1 reads SQVTM; CDR2 reads ANQGSEA. This CDR3 region has 12 residues. Trimming removed 1 base from V and 9 bases from J; junction bases left unmatched: 2. The CDR3 here is CSVEVTSGGQYF. CDR3 in DNA: TGCAGCGTTGAAGTTACTAGCGGGGGGCAGTACTTC.

This clone showed up just once. The chain recombines TRBV18 with TRBJ1-6, with D unclear. There are 13 residues in the CDR3. V was shortened by 2 bases and J by 14 bases, with 13 bases between the two germline ends. Germline CDR1 KGHSH, CDR2 LQKENI. In nucleotides, the CDR3 is TGTGCCAGCTCACCAACCGACGGCGGTTCCCTCCACTTT. Amino acids: CASSPTDGGSLHF.

The chain combines TRBV9 with TRBJ1-1; 8 bases agree with TRBD1. Germline CDR1 and CDR2: SGDLS and YYNGEE. The CDR3 loop spans 13 amino acids. Germline trimming cut 7 bases from V and 1 base from J; bases unmatched to any gene: 3. Here the CDR3 DNA reads TGTGCCAGCGCGGACAGGGCGAACACTGAAGCTTTCTTT. Translated, it gives CASADRANTEAFF.

This CDR3 is CASTLAGVSYNEQFF. Written as DNA, the CDR3 is TGTGCCAGCACCCTAGCGGGGGTGTCCTACAATGAGCAGTTCTTC. The chain joins TRBV6-5 to TRBJ2-1, with 10 bases that match TRBD2. CDR1 MNHEY and CDR2 SVGAGI come from the germline V gene. V dropped 7 bases and J dropped 1; count of bases not matched to a gene: 4. This CDR3 is 15 amino acids long.

The chain recombines TRBV28 with TRBJ2-7, with unresolved D. The CDR3 sequence is 13 residues long. Trimming pared 6 bases from V and 0 bases from J, leaving 9 bases between. The V gene's germline CDR1 is MDHEN and CDR2 SYDVKM. CDR3 protein: CASSSVSSYEQYF. The DNA for the CDR3 is TGTGCCAGCAGCTCGGTCAGCTCCTACGAGCAGTACTTC.

The chain employs TRBV6-5 and TRBJ1-4, with D uncertain. V gave up 6 bases and J gave up 3 bases, with 14 bases separating them. The CDR3 is 15 residues long. CDR1 and CDR2 (germline): MNHEY, SVGAGI. CDR3 region: CASRSVRAANEKLFF. CDR3 nucleotides: TGTGCCAGCAGATCCGTTAGGGCGGCTAATGAAAAACTGTTTTTT.

V is TRBV30 and J is TRBJ1-4; a weak D match, TRBD1 (5 bases). This CDR3 has 14 residues. CDR1 GTSNPN and CDR2 SVGIG come from the germline V gene (reference sequence). V was pared by 0 bases and J by 3 bases, with 8 bases between. CDR3 sequence (DNA): TGTGCCTGGAGTGTTGGGGGGGCTAATGAAAAACTGTTTTTT. Translated: CAWSVGGANEKLFF.

The V call is TRBV6-5, the J call TRBJ1-5; 7 bases are a match to TRBD1. The CDR3 runs 14 residues. From germline, CDR1 is MNHEY and CDR2 SVGAGI. Trimming cost V 2 bases and J 4 bases; bases outside gene matches: 2. The CDR3 loop is CASSYKGANQPQHF. The CDR3 DNA follows: TGTGCCAGCAGTTACAAGGGGGCGAATCAGCCCCAGCATTTT.

A word on this clone: Because it lacks the conserved phenylalanine or tryptophan at the end, this CDR3 is likely a read error. It is unclear where the CDR3 begins or ends on the DNA, so no DNA is shown, and the CDR3 is as TCRdb lists it. The V call is TRBV4-1, the J call TRBJ1-2; the table calls TRBD1, which could not be checked here. CDR1 MGHRA and CDR2 YSYEKL come from the germline V gene. The CDR3 comprises 13 residues, both ends counted. The CDR3: CASSQVGARHHPS.

This chain links TRBV6-6 with TRBJ2-7; 8 positions match TRBD2. Germline lookup yields CDR1 MNHNY and CDR2 SVGAGI (reference sequence). V lost 4 bases, J lost 0 bases, and 8 bases stayed unmatched. The CDR3 is 16 residues long. DNA of the CDR3: TGTGCCAGCAGTTCCCTTTTAGCGGGGAGCTCCTACGAGCAGTACTTC. This translates into CASSSLLAGSSYEQYF.

This sequence joins TRBV9 and TRBJ1-1, with D unclear. The CDR3 runs to 14 residues. V was pared by 1 base and J by 0 bases, with 7 bases between. Germline V gene data show CDR1 as SGDLS and CDR2 as YYNGEE. The CDR3 protein is CASSVQELNTEAFF. CDR3 DNA sequence: TGTGCCAGCAGCGTACAGGAGTTGAACACTGAAGCTTTCTTT.

This clone was found a few times. The genes are TRBV7-2 and TRBJ1-2, with no clear D. Germline assignment: CDR1 SGHTA and CDR2 FQGNSA. V lost 5 bases to trimming and J lost 5 bases, with 15 bases between them. The CDR3 is made up of 14 amino acids. The CDR3: CASSNAGQLYGYTF. The CDR3 DNA sequence: TGTGCCAGCAGCAATGCCGGGCAACTTTATGGCTACACCTTC.

The genes are TRBV15 and TRBJ1-4; a weak D match, TRBD1 (5 bases). The CDR3 is 14 amino acids. V was pared by 4 bases and J by 7 bases, with 13 bases between. CDR1 LNHNV and CDR2 YYDKDF come from the germline V gene (reference sequence). The CDR3 spells CATSTGTAGEKLFF. The CDR3, as DNA: TGTGCCACCAGCACTGGGACCGCGGGTGAAAAACTGTTTTTT. Based on the CDR3 plus reference TRBV15 and TRBJ1-4, the full variable domain is DAMVIQNPRYQVTQFGKPVTLSCSQTLNHNVMYWYQQKSSQAPKLLFHYYDKDFNNEADTPDNFQSRRPNTSFCFLDIRSPGLGDTAMYLCATSTGTAGEKLFFGSGTQLSVL.

The rearrangement uses TRBV19 and TRBJ1-2, with 7 bases identical to TRBD1. The V gene end was trimmed by 8 bases and the J gene end by 4 bases; junction bases not matched to a gene: 7. In germline, CDR1 is LNHDA, CDR2 SQIVND (reference sequence). This CDR3 has 13 amino acids. The CDR3 loop is CASQDRSVYGYTF. The CDR3 DNA sequence: TGTGCCAGTCAGGACAGGTCGGTCTATGGCTACACCTTC.

The chain has TRBV28 and TRBJ2-7; 10 bases map to TRBD1. Per germline, CDR1 MDHEN and CDR2 SYDVKM. This CDR3 is built from 14 residues. Unmatched junction bases numbered 7, after V lost 5 bases and J lost 6 bases. This chain's CDR3 is CASSPDRGRGEQYF. The CDR3 bases are TGTGCCAGCAGTCCCGACAGGGGGCGCGGCGAGCAGTACTTC.

The rearrangement joins TRBV4-3 to TRBJ2-1; a weak D match, TRBD1 (6 bases). Germline CDR1 LGHNA, CDR2 YSLEER. The ends were cut back, 0 bases at V and 2 bases at J, with 14 bases in the middle. The CDR3 has 17 amino acids. The CDR3 DNA sequence: TGCGCCAGCAGCCAAGATTGGGGGCGTCGAGCCTACAATGAGCAGTTCTTC. Translation: CASSQDWGRRAYNEQFF.

The rearrangement links TRBV19 to TRBJ2-1; D is possibly TRBD1 (5 bases). Germline V gives CDR1 LNHDA, CDR2 SQIVND (reference sequence). The V and J ends lost 7 bases and 6 bases respectively, with 10 bases between them. The CDR3 totals 12 residues. This chain's CDR3 is CASKNQGNEQFF. The CDR3 nucleotides read TGTGCCAGTAAGAACCAGGGCAATGAGCAGTTCTTC.

The chain links TRBV7-9 to TRBJ2-7; 7 nucleotides match TRBD1. The CDR3 is made up of 14 amino acids. Germline V CDR1 and CDR2: SEHNR, FQNEAQ (reference sequence). The junction had 11 bases not matched to a gene; V was cut back by 6 bases and J by 6 bases. The CDR3 loop is CASRFGRGSGEQYF. Here the CDR3 DNA reads TGTGCCAGCAGGTTCGGCAGGGGGTCGGGCGAGCAGTACTTC. The full variable domain, in which reference TRBV7-9 and TRBJ2-7 provide the parts outside the CDR3, is DTGVSQNPRHKITKRGQNVTFRCDPISEHNRLYWYRQTLGQGPEFLTYFQNEAQLEKSRLLSDRFSAERPKGSFSTLEIQRTEQGDSAMYLCASRFGRGSGEQYFGPGTRLTVT.

The chain links TRBV5-1 to TRBJ2-5, with D unclear. The CDR3 length is 14 residues. The V gene's germline CDR1 is SGHRS and CDR2 YFSETQ. Deletions cut 2 bases from V and 2 bases from J, with 10 bases between. The CDR3 DNA reads TGCGCCAGCAGCTTAAAGGACGGGCAAGAGACCCAGTACTTC. Translation gives CASSLKDGQETQYF.

The chain recombines TRBV7-9 with TRBJ1-2; D uncertain. CDR1 and CDR2 (germline): SEHNR, FQNEAQ (reference sequence). The CDR3 has 13 amino acids. V dropped 5 bases and J dropped 3 bases, with 10 bases sitting between them. The DNA of the CDR3 is TGTGCCAGCAGCGCCCAACAGTACTATGGCTACACCTTC. Translation gives CASSAQQYYGYTF.

This sequence joins TRBV18 and TRBJ2-7; the match to TRBD1 covers 7 bases. Trimming at V came to 4 bases and at J to 4 bases, leaving 7 bases not matched to a gene. Germline V gene data show CDR1 as KGHSH and CDR2 as LQKENI. The CDR3 loop spans 14 amino acids. In DNA, the CDR3 is TGTGCCAGCTCACTCGACAGGGCCACTTACGAGCAGTACTTC. This gives the protein CASSLDRATYEQYF.

The chain joins TRBV24-1 to TRBJ2-1; tentatively, D is TRBD1 or TRBD2 (5 bases each). The CDR3 consists of 19 residues. In germline, CDR1 is KGHDR, CDR2 SFDVKD. Trimming took 1 base from V and 0 from J, leaving 18 bases between them. The CDR3 DNA sequence: TGTGCCACCAGTGATTTCCCCCCCGGGACGCCGAGCTCCTACAATGAGCAGTTCTTC. Its translation: CATSDFPPGTPSSYNEQFF.